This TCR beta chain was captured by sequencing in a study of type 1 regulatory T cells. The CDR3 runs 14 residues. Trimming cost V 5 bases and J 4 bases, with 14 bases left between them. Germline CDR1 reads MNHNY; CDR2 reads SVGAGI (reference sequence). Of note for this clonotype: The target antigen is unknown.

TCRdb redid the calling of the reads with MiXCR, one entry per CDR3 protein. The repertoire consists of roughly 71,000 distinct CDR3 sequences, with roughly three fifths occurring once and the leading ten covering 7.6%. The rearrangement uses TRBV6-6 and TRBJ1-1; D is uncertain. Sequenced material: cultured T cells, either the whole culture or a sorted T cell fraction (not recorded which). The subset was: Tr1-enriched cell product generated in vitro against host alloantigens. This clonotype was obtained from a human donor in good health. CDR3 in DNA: TGTGCCAGCAGTCCGGCCGTGGGTAGCACTGAAGCTTTCTTT. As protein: CASSPAVGSTEAFF.